The 15 T cell receptor beta chains reported below all come from one sample, sequenced in a study of T cell responses to AZD1222 COVID-19 vaccine. Some clones are missing from TCRdb's copy, which holds only in-frame ones; the method was immunoSEQ multiplex PCR. The sample yields some 94,000 clones, about 85% seen once. Material: peripheral blood, obtained on day 0 of AZD1222 vaccination. Receptor source: an adult in good health.

A remark on this clone: A junction boundary mismatches the germline segment, possibly from a read error. CDR3 bases: TGTGCCAGCAGCTTATTCGAAGGGGAGGGCACTGAAGCTTTCTTT. Protein product: CASSLFEGEGTEAFF. This chain joins TRBV5-1 and TRBJ1-1; perhaps TRBD1 as D (5 bases). This CDR3 is built from 15 residues. The germline V gene has CDR1 SGHRS and CDR2 YFSETQ.

Worth noting for this clone: A read error may account for a junction end that differs from germline. This chain connects TRBV5-1 to TRBJ1-2, with TRBD1 matching over 8 bases. The CDR3 spans 13 residues. Germline lookup yields CDR1 SGHRS and CDR2 YFSETQ. The CDR3 nucleotides are TGTGCCAGCAGCCTGGACAGGGTTTATGGCTACACCTTC. It codes for CASSLDRVYGYTF.

The rearrangement links TRBV4-3 to TRBJ1-6, with D possibly being TRBD1 (6 bases). Between the trimmed V and J ends, which lost 4 bases and 0 bases, there was a span of 7 bases. This CDR3 has 15 residues. The V gene's germline CDR1 is LGHNA and CDR2 YSLEER. The CDR3 here is CASSRDISYNSPLHF. CDR3 coding DNA: TGCGCCAGCAGCCGGGACATCTCCTATAATTCACCCCTCCACTTT.

The gene calls are TRBV6-2 or TRBV6-3 and TRBJ2-5; D not certain. CDR3 length equals 14 residues. CDR1 and CDR2 from the germline V gene are MNHEY and SVGEGT. Trimming took off 0 bases at V and 3 bases at J, with 8 bases between the two ends. CDR3 nucleotides: TGTGCCAGCAGTTACTCGGTCAGCAAAGAGACCCAGTACTTC. It is translated as CASSYSVSKETQYF.

The chain is built from TRBV6-5 and TRBJ1-2; D perhaps matches TRBD1 (5 bases). CDR3 size: 14 residues. V was trimmed by 4 bases and J by 8 bases, leaving 17 bases between them. CDR1 and CDR2 from the germline V gene are MNHEY and SVGAGI. Written as DNA, the CDR3 is TGTGCCAGCAGTTTACCAGGGCTGAAGGGGGGCTACACCTTC. Its protein product is CASSLPGLKGGYTF.

Note on this clone: A read error may account for a junction end that differs from germline. The rearrangement links TRBV5-1 to TRBJ2-5; TRBD1 matches at 8 bases. Looked up from germline, CDR1 is SGHRS and CDR2 is YFSETQ. This CDR3 has 15 amino acids. The CDR3 here is CASSLSQGAFETQYF. CDR3 DNA: TGTGCCAGCAGCTTGTCCCAGGGGGCGTTCGAGACCCAGTACTTC.

The rearrangement joins TRBV2 to TRBJ2-7, with D possibly TRBD1 on 6 matching bases. From germline, CDR1 is SNHLY and CDR2 FYNNEI. The CDR3 consists of 13 residues. V lost 3 bases to trimming and J lost 6 bases, with 12 bases between them. CDR3 loop: CASSDADRSEQYF. In nucleotides, the CDR3 is TGTGCCAGCAGTGATGCTGACAGGAGCGAGCAGTACTTC.

This chain connects TRBV18 to TRBJ1-1; the D gene is possibly TRBD1 (6 bases). Trimming took off 8 bases at V and 0 bases at J, with 10 bases between the two ends. The CDR3 length is 13 residues. Germline lookup yields CDR1 KGHSH and CDR2 LQKENI. Here the CDR3 DNA reads TGTGCCAGCCCCAACAGGGTGAACACTGAAGCTTTCTTT. As protein: CASPNRVNTEAFF. Full variable domain (outside the CDR3, taken from reference TRBV18 and TRBJ1-1): NAGVMQNPRHLVRRRGQEARLRCSPMKGHSHVYWYRQLPEEGLKFMVYLQKENIIDESGMPKERFSAEFPKEGPSILRIQQVVRGDSAAYFCASPNRVNTEAFFGQGTRLTVV.

This clone was seen once. The CDR3 is CASSEWRSGELFF. CDR3 DNA sequence: TGTGCCAGCAGTGAATGGCGATCCGGGGAGCTGTTTTTT. The chain combines TRBV25-1 with TRBJ2-2, with unresolved D. Trimming left V 1 base short and J 6 bases short, with 6 bases between. The CDR3 covers 13 residues. Germline loops: CDR1 MGHDK, CDR2 SYGVNS.

This clone was counted at least ten times. V and J are TRBV19 and TRBJ2-2, with D unclear. CDR3 length equals 11 residues. Germline lookup yields CDR1 LNHDA and CDR2 SQIVND (reference sequence). Trimming cost V 4 bases and J 7 bases, with 4 bases left between them. The CDR3 loop reads CASSTLGELFF. CDR3 DNA: TGTGCCAGTAGTACCCTCGGGGAGCTGTTTTTT.

This chain joins TRBV11-2 and TRBJ1-4; no reliable D call. V was pared by 5 bases and J by 5 bases, with 15 bases between. The germline V gene has CDR1 SGHAT and CDR2 FQNNGV. The CDR3 covers 15 residues. CDR3 sequence reads: CASSPSPAQNEKLFF. The CDR3 bases are TGTGCCAGCAGCCCCTCCCCAGCCCAAAATGAAAAACTGTTTTTT.

This rearrangement joins TRBV2 to TRBJ1-3; D may be TRBD1 (5 bases). Trimming left V 3 bases short and J 2 bases short, with 14 bases between. The germline V gene encodes CDR1 SNHLY and CDR2 FYNNEI. CDR3 length: 16 amino acids. The CDR3 loop is CASSERDLPPGNTIYF. CDR3 sequence (DNA): TGTGCCAGCAGTGAGAGGGACCTACCCCCTGGAAACACCATATATTTT.

The genes are TRBV7-2 and TRBJ2-7; 7 positions match TRBD1. V dropped 1 base and J dropped 3; count of bases not matched to a gene: 6. CDR1 and CDR2 from the germline V gene are SGHTA and FQGNSA. The CDR3 runs 15 residues. The CDR3 DNA follows: TGTGCCAGCAGCTTAGACAGGGGAGAAGTCTACGAGCAGTACTTC. This codes for CASSLDRGEVYEQYF.

The CDR3 is CASSQVSGADYGYTF. The CDR3 DNA is TGCGCCAGCAGCCAAGTATCAGGGGCGGACTATGGCTACACCTTC. This chain joins TRBV4-1 and TRBJ1-2; the D gene is possibly TRBD1 (6 bases). V lost 1 base and J lost 3, with 12 bases in between. Germline V gene lookup returns CDR1 MGHRA and CDR2 YSYEKL. This CDR3 contains 15 residues.

The chain employs TRBV11-1 and TRBJ2-2, with TRBD2 as a possible D gene (5 bases). Germline CDR1 is SGHAT and CDR2 is FQDESV (reference sequence). This CDR3 comprises 13 residues. The ends were cut back, 6 bases at V and 4 bases at J, with 9 bases in the middle. CDR3 amino acids: CASSSGSTGELFF. DNA of the CDR3: TGTGCCAGCAGTTCGGGAAGCACCGGGGAGCTGTTTTTT.